Listed below are T cell receptor beta chains from one sample, sequenced in a study of cytomegalovirus exposure and HLA in healthy donors. Method: immunoSEQ multiplex PCR; TCRdb's copy keeps in-frame clones and lacks some. This table has some 140,000 clones, 70% to 80% appearing once. Specimen: PBMCs. The receptors stem from a man younger than 45 in good health and CMV-seronegative. Each CDR3 is given with its conserved first and last residue. Fields, in order: J gene, clone size, D gene, V gene, CDR3 length, CDR3 DNA, CDR3 protein. The D gene is left open where the match is weak. Size is omitted from some rows. Given values are once, few, many or a class for expanded clones.

TRBJ1-4 few NA TRBV5-1 14 TGCGCCAGCAGCCTAGGGGGATCCAATGAAAAACTGTTTTTT CASSLGGSNEKLFF
TRBJ1-5 NA NA TRBV19 15 TGTGCCAGTAGTCTCGGACAGCTTAGCAATCAGCCCCAGCATTTT CASSLGQLSNQPQHF
TRBJ1-2 NA NA TRBV7-8 14 TGTGCCAGCAGCTTACGGGACATGGTCCATGGCTACACCTTC CASSLRDMVHGYTF
TRBJ2-3 NA NA TRBV19 15 TGTGCCAGTAGTATAGCTCGGGGGAGCACAGATACGCAGTATTTT CASSIARGSTDTQYF
TRBJ2-7 NA NA TRBV10-2 15 TGCGCCAGCAGTGCAAAGGGGTATAACTCCTACGAGCAGTACTTC CASSAKGYNSYEQYF
TRBJ1-5 NA NA TRBV7-9 14 TGTGCCAGCAGTCAAATTGGCCCCAATCAGCCCCAGCATTTT CASSQIGPNQPQHF
TRBJ2-3 NA NA TRBV5-4 13 TGTGCCAGCAGCTTGGTGGCCACAGATACGCAGTATTTT CASSLVATDTQYF
TRBJ1-5 NA TRBD1 TRBV30 14 TGTGCCTGGAGTGTACAGGGGGCTCACCAGCCCCAGCATTTT CAWSVQGAHQPQHF
TRBJ2-3 NA TRBD1 TRBV7-2 15 TGTGCCAGCAGCTTCGGGACAGGGGCTTCAGATACGCAGTATTTT CASSFGTGASDTQYF
TRBJ2-3 NA TRBD2 TRBV7-8 19 TGTGCCAGCAGCTTAACGTTCCAGCGGGGGCACTCGGGCACAGATACGCAGTATTTT CASSLTFQRGHSGTDTQYF
TRBJ2-3 NA TRBD1 TRBV28 16 TGTGCCAGCAGTTCACTTCCGGGACAGGAGACAGATACGCAGTATTTT CASSSLPGQETDTQYF
TRBJ1-1 NA TRBD1 TRBV13 16 TGTGCCAGCAGCTCCCCCAGGGGGAGTGGGAACACTGAAGCTTTCTTT CASSSPRGSGNTEAFF
TRBJ2-2 NA TRBD2 TRBV7-6 16 TGTGCCAGCAGCCTTGGGGAGGGGCGCAGCACCGGGGAGCTGTTTTTT CASSLGEGRSTGELFF
TRBJ2-5 NA NA TRBV30 13 TGTGCCTGGAGTCCCCAGGCGGGGGAGACCCAGTACTTC CAWSPQAGETQYF
TRBJ2-3 NA NA TRBV21-1 14 TGTGCCAGCAGCAGCCACAGGGGTACAGATACGCAGTATTTT CASSSHRGTDTQYF
TRBJ2-7 once TRBD1 TRBV28 15 TGTGCCAGCAGTTTACCCGGGACAGGGACCTACGAGCAGTACTTC CASSLPGTGTYEQYF
TRBJ2-1 NA TRBD2 TRBV6-1 15 TGTGCCAGCAAGACTTCTAGCGGGGCATACAATGAGCAGTTCTTC CASKTSSGAYNEQFF
TRBJ2-7 once TRBD2 TRBV15 15 TGTGCCACCAGCAGAGATTTGGGGGGGGACTACGAGCAGTACTTC CATSRDLGGDYEQYF
TRBJ1-5 NA TRBD1 TRBV7-9 14 TGTGCCAGCAGCTTAACGACAGGGGATCAGCCCCAGCATTTT CASSLTTGDQPQHF
TRBJ1-2 NA NA TRBV5-4 18 TGTGCCAGCAGTCAAGGGAGGGCAGACGTCAACGCCCTATATGGCTACACCTTC CASSQGRADVNALYGYTF
TRBJ2-7 NA NA TRBV6-1 11 TGTGCCAGCAGTGGAGGATACGAGCAGTACTTC CASSGGYEQYF
TRBJ1-4 NA NA TRBV27 17 TGTGCCAGCAGTTTACATGGCGGGGACGCAACTAATGAAAAACTGTTTTTT CASSLHGGDATNEKLFF
TRBJ2-7 NA NA TRBV7-2 12 TGTGCCAGCAGCTTACCTAAGCACGAGCAGTACTTC CASSLPKHEQYF
TRBJ2-5 NA TRBD1 TRBV9 15 TGTGCCAGCAGCGTACAGGGGGCAGGGAAAGAGACCCAGTACTTC CASSVQGAGKETQYF
TRBJ2-5 once TRBD1 TRBV30 14 TGTGCCTGGAGCAGGGGGACCGGGCGAGAGACCCAGTACTTC CAWSRGTGRETQYF
TRBJ2-7 few TRBD2 TRBV6-1 15 TGTGCCAGCAGTCCTAGCGGGGGGGCCGCCTACGAGCAGTACTTC CASSPSGGAAYEQYF
TRBJ2-5 NA TRBD1 TRBV5-8 14 TGTGCCAGCAGCTTGGATCGGGACAGAGAGACCCAGTACTTC CASSLDRDRETQYF
TRBJ2-1 NA TRBD1 TRBV7-9 14 TGTGCCAGCAGTGTAGGGACAGCTACTCGGGATCTGTTCTTC CASSVGTATRDLFF
TRBJ2-7 NA TRBD2 TRBV7-2 14 TGTGCCAGCAGCTTTAGCGGGGGGGACTACGAGCAGTACTTC CASSFSGGDYEQYF
TRBJ2-7 NA NA TRBV5-4 12 TGTGCCAGCAGCAGACTCTCGTCCGAGCAGTACTTC CASSRLSSEQYF
TRBJ1-5 NA NA TRBV5-6 15 TGTGCCAGCAGCTTGGGAGGGTATAGCAATCAGCCCCAGCATTTT CASSLGGYSNQPQHF
TRBJ2-7 NA NA TRBV28 11 TGTGCCAGCATAGGGCGGGCCGAGCAGTACTTC CASIGRAEQYF
TRBJ2-7 NA TRBD2 TRBV6-4 13 TGTGCCAGCAGTCGGGAGGCCCTCTTGAAGCAGTACTTC CASSREALLKQYF
TRBJ1-1 NA NA TRBV29-1 13 TGCAGCGTTGAAGTTCCAGGGCATACTGAAGCTTTCTTT CSVEVPGHTEAFF
TRBJ1-4 NA NA TRBV7-2 15 TGTGCCAGCAGCTGGGGACAAGCAACTAATGAAAAACTGTTTTTT CASSWGQATNEKLFF
TRBJ2-5 NA TRBD1 TRBV29-1 14 TGCAGCGTTGAGGGACAGGGCTTCGGGGAGACCCAGTACTTC CSVEGQGFGETQYF
TRBJ1-2 NA TRBD1 TRBV9 13 TGTGCCAGCAGCGTAGACAGGGGTCGTGGCTACACCTTC CASSVDRGRGYTF
TRBJ1-2 NA NA TRBV6-5 12 TGTGCCAGCAGTTCACCGGGCTATGGCTACACCTTC CASSSPGYGYTF
TRBJ2-1 NA TRBD2 TRBV19 16 TGTGCCAGTAGTATACTGGTAGCGGGGGGGCCCGGGGAGCAGTTCTTC CASSILVAGGPGEQFF
TRBJ1-3 few TRBD1 TRBV7-2 17 TGTGCCAGCAGCTTAATGAACAGGGGAGTTCCAGGAAACACCATATATTTT CASSLMNRGVPGNTIYF
TRBJ1-4 NA NA TRBV15 13 TGTGCCACCAGCGGCAGTGCCCCGGAAAAACTGTTTTTT CATSGSAPEKLFF